The 30 T cell receptor beta chains in this list originate from one sample, sequenced in a study of vaccination effects on CD4 cells after COVID-19. Sequencing was preceded by expansion of antigen-specific CD4+ T cells with viral peptide pools in the ViraFEST assay. An approximately ten-day culture period preceded the isolation of CD4+ T cells. The person had a PCR-confirmed SARS-CoV-2 infection during March to December 2020. These receptors have no known antigen. TCRdb's copy holds only in-frame clones and misses some; the assay was immunoSEQ multiplex PCR. The sample carries about 19,000 clones, approximately 74% recorded once. The source material was CD4+ T cells from PBMCs cultured with SARS-CoV-2 spike peptides, sampled before COVID-19 vaccination. The source is a human donor who had a prior SARS-CoV-2 infection.

The J gene is TRBJ1-2, the V gene TRBV28; D might be TRBD1 (5 bases). The germline CDR1 and CDR2 sequences are MDHEN and SYDVKM. V gave up 2 bases and J gave up 8 bases, with 12 bases separating them. The CDR3 totals 13 residues. In DNA form, the CDR3 reads TGTGCCAGCAGTTTAGACAGTTTTCTCGGCTACACCTTC. Amino acids: CASSLDSFLGYTF.

This sequence joins TRBV11-3 and TRBJ1-4; D call uncertain. CDR3 length: 16 residues. The germline gives CDR1 SGHNT, CDR2 YENEEA. V was shortened by 4 bases and J by 0 bases, with 12 bases between the two germline ends. The CDR3 protein is CASSYRHSPTNEKLFF. The CDR3 nucleotides read TGTGCCAGCAGCTACCGGCACTCTCCAACTAATGAAAAACTGTTTTTT.

The V gene is TRBV5-4, the J gene TRBJ2-1; TRBD2 agrees at 11 bases. J lost 6 bases, V lost 2 bases, and 4 bases had no gene match. Germline V gene lookup returns CDR1 SGHNT and CDR2 YYREEE (reference sequence). This CDR3 is 15 amino acids long. The CDR3 DNA follows: TGTGCCAGCAGCTTAGGTAGCGGGGGGGCCAATGAGCAGTTCTTC. This codes for CASSLGSGGANEQFF.

This clone appeared a single time. The chain employs TRBV5-5 and TRBJ1-6; D possibly corresponds to TRBD1 (5 bases). Germline V gene data show CDR1 as SGHKS and CDR2 as YYEKEE (reference sequence). This CDR3 is built from 16 residues. Trimming took 2 bases from V and 3 from J, leaving 12 bases between them. The CDR3 reads CASSFIGGSYNSPLHF. For the CDR3, the DNA is TGTGCCAGCAGCTTCATCGGGGGGAGCTATAATTCACCCCTCCACTTT.

A single count supports this clone. CDR3 in amino acids: CAWSVGERQGLGEQFF. As DNA, the CDR3 is TGTGCCTGGAGTGTAGGCGAGAGACAGGGACTGGGTGAGCAGTTCTTC. This sequence joins TRBV30 and TRBJ2-1, with a possible D match to TRBD1 (7 bases). The length of the CDR3 is 16 residues. Trimming left V 0 bases short and J 9 bases short, with 21 bases between. Germline lookup yields CDR1 GTSNPN and CDR2 SVGIG (reference sequence). Filled out from reference TRBV30 and TRBJ2-1, the complete variable domain reads SQTIHQWPATLVQPVGSPLSLECTVEGTSNPNLYWYRQAAGRGLQLLFYSVGIGQISSEVPQNLSASRPQDRQFILSSKKLLLSDSGFYLCAWSVGERQGLGEQFFGPGTRLTVL.

V is TRBV5-6 and J is TRBJ2-3, with D uncertain. Germline V lookup: CDR1 SGHDT, CDR2 YYEEEE. The CDR3 is 13 amino acids. V lost 10 bases, J lost 0 bases, and 12 bases lay in between. Here the CDR3 reads CAVGTVSTDTQYF. Here the CDR3 DNA reads TGTGCCGTCGGAACAGTAAGCACAGATACGCAGTATTTT.

This rearrangement joins TRBV12-5 to TRBJ2-1; D not certain. Trimming stripped 7 bases from V and 10 bases from J, with 11 bases between. Germline CDR1 LGHNT, CDR2 FRNRAP. The CDR3 runs 11 residues. The CDR3 region is CASAPEREQFF. The CDR3 nucleotides are TGTGCTAGTGCCCCGGAGAGGGAGCAGTTCTTC.

This clone came up once. The V call is TRBV16, the J call TRBJ2-5, with TRBD2 identical over 8 bases. The CDR3 loop spans 14 amino acids. With 6 bases clipped from V and 0 bases from J, the junction kept 3 bases outside the gene matches. CDR1 is KGHSY and CDR2 is FQNENV in the germline V gene. The CDR3 DNA sequence: TGTGCCAGCAGACCCGGGGGGGACCAAGAGACCCAGTACTTC. As protein: CASRPGGDQETQYF.

The rearrangement uses TRBV24-1 and TRBJ2-7, with 8 bases aligning to TRBD1. This CDR3 comprises 15 residues. The V gene's germline CDR1 is KGHDR and CDR2 SFDVKD. The junction had 6 bases not matched to a gene; V was cut back by 4 bases and J by 2 bases. CDR3 in amino acids: CATSDPGQATYEQYF. CDR3 DNA: TGTGCCACCAGTGACCCGGGACAGGCTACCTACGAGCAGTACTTC.

This chain uses TRBV5-1 with TRBJ2-2, with D possibly being TRBD1 (5 bases). The germline gives CDR1 SGHRS, CDR2 YFSETQ. The CDR3 contains 15 residues. Trimming took off 2 bases at V and 4 bases at J, with 12 bases between the two ends. DNA of the CDR3: TGCGCCAGCAGCTTCCAGGGTAGGGGCACCGGGGAGCTGTTTTTT. It codes for CASSFQGRGTGELFF.

This sequence joins TRBV5-8 and TRBJ2-1, with 7 nucleotides matching TRBD1. Unmatched junction bases numbered 11, after V lost 2 bases and J lost 9 bases. The CDR3 is 15 residues long. In germline, CDR1 is SGHTS, CDR2 YDEGEE. The CDR3: CASSFDRVVSGEQFF. Written as DNA, the CDR3 is TGTGCCAGCAGCTTCGACAGGGTAGTCTCCGGTGAGCAGTTCTTC. Full variable domain (rest looked up from reference TRBV5-8 and TRBJ2-1): EAGVTQSPTHLIKTRGQQATLRCSPISGHTSVYWYQQALGLGLQFLLWYDEGEERNRGNFPPRFSGRQFPNYSSELNVNALELEDSALYLCASSFDRVVSGEQFFGPGTRLTVL.

The rearrangement uses TRBV19 and TRBJ2-3; 11 bases match TRBD2. The V and J ends lost 4 bases and 0 bases, in that order; junction bases with no gene match: 3. The CDR3 runs to 16 residues. Germline V gene data show CDR1 as LNHDA and CDR2 as SQIVND (reference sequence). The CDR3 region has the DNA TGTGCCAGTAGTAAAAGACTAGCGGGGAGCACAGATACGCAGTATTTT. This translates into CASSKRLAGSTDTQYF.

The rearrangement uses TRBV12-3 or TRBV12-4 and TRBJ2-5; D not certain. V dropped 3 bases and J dropped 7 bases, with 9 bases sitting between them. The CDR3 is 12 residues long. The DNA of the CDR3 is TGTGCCAGCAGTTTCTCCGGCGGGACCCAGTACTTC. Translated: CASSFSGGTQYF.

The DNA for the CDR3 is TGTGCCAGCAGGACTACAGGGGGCGATCAGCCCCAGCATTTT. It specifies CASRTTGGDQPQHF. V usage is TRBV6-5 and J usage is TRBJ1-5; 9 bases match TRBD1. CDR1 and CDR2 from the germline V gene are MNHEY and SVGAGI. The length of the CDR3 is 14 residues. With 6 bases clipped from V and 5 bases from J, the junction kept 5 bases outside the gene matches.

The genes are TRBV10-3 and TRBJ1-4; the D gene is possibly TRBD1 (5 bases). V lost 11 bases to trimming and J lost 5 bases, with 15 bases between them. This CDR3 contains 13 residues. Germline CDR1 and CDR2: ENHRY and SYGVKD. CDR3 region: CALQRDLNEKLFF. The CDR3 nucleotides read TGTGCCTTACAGAGGGACCTAAATGAAAAACTGTTTTTT.

This clone was recorded once. This rearrangement joins TRBV6-5 to TRBJ2-7, with 9 bases that match TRBD1. Germline CDR1 is MNHEY and CDR2 is SVGAGI. V lost 6 bases, J lost 6 bases, and 12 bases stayed unmatched. The CDR3 is 15 amino acids. CDR3 loop: CASSRGDRAVLEQYF. The CDR3 DNA follows: TGTGCCAGCAGCCGCGGGGACAGGGCGGTCCTCGAGCAGTACTTC.

The chain links TRBV18 to TRBJ2-3; 10 bases line up with TRBD2. Unmatched junction bases numbered 11, after V lost 5 bases and J lost 9 bases. Per the germline V gene, CDR1 is KGHSH and CDR2 is LQKENI. This CDR3 comprises 15 residues. The CDR3 is CASSSQQRGGPTQYF. As DNA, the CDR3 is TGTGCCAGCTCATCCCAACAGCGGGGGGGTCCAACGCAGTATTTT.

The chain recombines TRBV13 with TRBJ2-7; tentatively, D is TRBD2 (5 bases). There are 15 residues in the CDR3. In germline, CDR1 is PRHDT, CDR2 FYEKMQ (reference sequence). Trimming removed 5 bases at V and 2 bases at J, with 16 bases between. CDR3 residues: CASSPNPGRAYEQYF. CDR3 nucleotides: TGTGCCAGCAGCCCTAACCCTGGGCGGGCCTACGAGCAGTACTTC.

This chain connects TRBV11-1 to TRBJ2-7; possible D gene TRBD1, 6 bases. Germline V CDR1 and CDR2: SGHAT, FQDESV (reference sequence). The CDR3 has 13 amino acids. V lost 5 bases and J lost 2, with 10 bases in between. The CDR3 sequence: CASSRTATYEQYF. In DNA form, the CDR3 reads TGTGCCAGCAGCCGGACAGCGACCTACGAGCAGTACTTC.

The table lists this clone with a few counts. The chain couples TRBV5-1 to TRBJ2-1; D may match TRBD1 or TRBD2 (7 bases each). The CDR3 sequence is 13 residues long. Germline CDR1 reads SGHRS; CDR2 reads YFSETQ. V lost 1 base and J 8 bases, leaving 10 bases between the germline ends. The CDR3 region is CASSLPGGDEQFF. CDR3 coding DNA: TGCGCCAGCAGCTTGCCAGGGGGGGATGAGCAGTTCTTC.

V and J are TRBV7-3 and TRBJ2-1; 7 nucleotides line up with TRBD1. Trimming removed 5 bases from V and 3 bases from J; junction bases left unmatched: 7. The CDR3 sequence is 15 residues long. Germline V gives CDR1 SGHTA, CDR2 FQGTGA. As DNA, the CDR3 is TGTGCCAGCAGCGGGGCCGGGACAGACTACAATGAGCAGTTCTTC. Translated, it gives CASSGAGTDYNEQFF.

The chain employs TRBV12-3 or TRBV12-4 and TRBJ2-7; D unclear. Deletions cut 5 bases from V and 3 bases from J, with 11 bases between. The length of the CDR3 is 13 residues. In DNA form, the CDR3 reads TGTGCCAGCAGTAGAGTACCCAACTACGAGCAGTACTTC. It translates to CASSRVPNYEQYF.

The chain links TRBV19 to TRBJ1-2; weak D call: TRBD1 (5 bases). Between the trimmed V and J ends, which lost 4 bases and 8 bases, there was a span of 14 bases. The V gene's germline CDR1 is LNHDA and CDR2 SQIVND (reference sequence). The CDR3 extends over 13 amino acids. This CDR3 is CASSTSRVGGYTF. The CDR3 DNA sequence: TGTGCCAGTAGTACCTCCAGGGTTGGAGGCTACACCTTC. The complete variable domain, with remaining parts taken from reference TRBV19 and TRBJ1-2, reads DGGITQSPKYLFRKEGQNVTLSCEQNLNHDAMYWYRQDPGQGLRLIYYSQIVNDFQKGDIAEGYSVSREKKESFPLTVTSAQKNPTAFYLCASSTSRVGGYTFGSGTRLTVV.

The genes are TRBV7-8 and TRBJ2-5; maybe TRBD2 (7 bases). Germline V gene sequence: CDR1 SGHVS, CDR2 FQNEAQ. Trimming pared 6 bases from V and 0 bases from J, leaving 17 bases between. The CDR3 loop spans 16 amino acids. The chain's CDR3 is CASRIRGGQYQETQYF. The CDR3 bases are TGTGCCAGCAGAATAAGGGGGGGACAATACCAAGAGACCCAGTACTTC.

This rearrangement joins TRBV28 to TRBJ1-5; no firm D call. Germline CDR1 is MDHEN and CDR2 is SYDVKM. This CDR3 is 14 amino acids long. The V end was cut by 2 bases, the J end by 7 bases, with 12 bases between. The CDR3 spells CASSLISFQQPQHF. Written as DNA, the CDR3 is TGTGCCAGCAGTTTAATCTCTTTCCAACAGCCCCAGCATTTT.

This sequence joins TRBV7-8 and TRBJ2-1; 9 bases map to TRBD1. Per germline, CDR1 SGHVS and CDR2 FQNEAQ. The CDR3 runs 19 residues. With V trimmed by 3 bases and J by 11 bases, 23 bases remained unmatched. CDR3 sequence: CASSFGLPGQGKGYKQQFF. CDR3 nucleotide sequence: TGTGCCAGCAGCTTTGGGCTACCCGGACAGGGGAAGGGCTACAAGCAGCAGTTCTTC.

The chain carries TRBV19 and TRBJ1-2; possibly TRBD1 for D (5 bases). Looked up from germline, CDR1 is LNHDA and CDR2 is SQIVND (reference sequence). The V end lost 4 bases, the J end lost 6 bases, and 21 bases lay between the germline ends. The CDR3 is 16 residues long. The CDR3 sequence: CASSRDGRFGGDGYTF. The CDR3 DNA follows: TGTGCCAGTAGTAGAGACGGCCGATTTGGGGGGGATGGCTACACCTTC. Variable domain in full (rest from reference TRBV19 and TRBJ1-2): DGGITQSPKYLFRKEGQNVTLSCEQNLNHDAMYWYRQDPGQGLRLIYYSQIVNDFQKGDIAEGYSVSREKKESFPLTVTSAQKNPTAFYLCASSRDGRFGGDGYTFGSGTRLTVV.

This clone was counted between two and nine times. This rearrangement joins TRBV7-9 to TRBJ2-7; possible D gene TRBD2, 7 bases. From germline, CDR1 is SEHNR and CDR2 FQNEAQ (reference sequence). This CDR3 has 14 residues. Trimming shortened V by 5 bases and J by 0 bases, and 11 bases separated the two germline ends. CDR3 residues: CASSRGASSYEQYF. In DNA form, the CDR3 reads TGTGCCAGCAGCCGGGGGGCCAGCTCCTACGAGCAGTACTTC.

In its sample, this clone was seen a few times. The chain is built from TRBV18 and TRBJ1-1; tentatively, D is TRBD1 (6 bases). The germline V gene has CDR1 KGHSH and CDR2 LQKENI. This CDR3 contains 16 residues. Deletions cut 2 bases from V and 2 bases from J, with 15 bases between. The CDR3 DNA reads as TGTGCCAGCTCACCAGTTACAGGGTTGGGTAACACTGAAGCTTTCTTT. It specifies CASSPVTGLGNTEAFF. Combining the CDR3 with reference TRBV18 and TRBJ1-1 gives the whole variable domain NAGVMQNPRHLVRRRGQEARLRCSPMKGHSHVYWYRQLPEEGLKFMVYLQKENIIDESGMPKERFSAEFPKEGPSILRIQQVVRGDSAAYFCASSPVTGLGNTEAFFGQGTRLTVV.

This clone occurred once. The CDR3 nucleotides are TGTGCCAGTAGTATGTTGACTAGCCCTGACGAGCAGTACTTC. As protein: CASSMLTSPDEQYF. The chain uses TRBV19 and TRBJ2-7; 7 bases line up with TRBD2. The CDR3 runs to 14 residues. The V gene end was trimmed by 3 bases and the J gene end by 5 bases; junction bases not matched to a gene: 7. Looked up from germline, CDR1 is LNHDA and CDR2 is SQIVND (reference sequence).